Included here is one T cell receptor beta chain sequence, with context. What it binds is not known. Naive CD8 populations comprised CD45RO-negative cells positively selected for CCR7, excluding terminally differentiated effector memory CD45RA+ cells. The CDR3 has 15 amino acids. V was clipped by 2 bases and J by 8 bases, with 16 bases between them. CDR1 SGDLS and CDR2 YYNGEE come from the germline V gene. The data were taken from a study of shared clonotypes between healthy human individuals. The method was immunoSEQ multiplex PCR; TCRdb's version includes in-frame clones alone and lacks a portion of them. The sample consists of some 2 million clones, roughly 95% of them appearing once. Study results and limitations: What naive subsets generally showed was a larger estimated richness than memory subsets showed. Shared clonotypes across all four donors exceeded non-shared ones in generation probability. Sharing across four donors was seen in 5% to 5.5% of naive CD4 clonotypes.

The sample taken for sequencing was naive CD8+ T cells sorted from blood. The chain couples TRBV9 to TRBJ1-4, with D unclear. The origin of this receptor is a man between 18 and 35 years old in good health. For the CDR3, the DNA is TGTGCCAGCAGCGTGGACGGGTCAGACCCGGAAAAACTGTTTTTT. This sequence encodes CASSVDGSDPEKLFF. The full variable domain, its missing parts supplied by reference TRBV9 and TRBJ1-4, is DSGVTQTPKHLITATGQRVTLRCSPRSGDLSVYWYQQSLDQGLQFLIQYYNGEERAKGNILERFSAQQFPDLHSELNLSSLELGDSALYFCASSVDGSDPEKLFFGSGTQLSVL.